This TCR beta chain was profiled in a study of OX40 agonist ivuxolimab in advanced cancers. Background for the entire study: Ivuxolimab was an agonistic, fully human IgG2 monoclonal antibody directed against OX40 (CD134), a costimulatory receptor. The purpose of peripheral TCRbeta sequencing was to test whether ivuxolimab changed TCR sequence diversity and led to clonal T-cell expansion. Of the roughly 51 dose-escalation patients, hepatocellular carcinoma was present in about 20, melanoma in roughly 15, renal cell carcinoma in 9 and head and neck cancer in 9. Intravenous ivuxolimab was administered to patients every 2 weeks at six dose levels: 0.01, 0.1, 0.3, 1.5, 3 and 10 mg/kg. Prior anti-PD-1, anti-PD-L1 or anti-CTLA-4 therapy was permitted, and checkpoint inhibitors had been received by under 50% of dose-escalation patients. The monotherapy dose-escalation portion (N ≈ 55 patients) of the phase I ivuxolimab trial is reported in the paper. In the dose-escalation cohort, around 80% of patients were male, and the mean age was roughly 60 years with a range of roughly 23 to 79. Partial responses occurred in three dose-escalation patients, of whom one had hepatocellular carcinoma and two had cutaneous melanoma. The investigation overall reported the following: Low levels of normalized T-cell clonal expansion were also shown by some nonresponding patients. Antigen specificity was not determined for the clonally expanded peripheral T cells. In the 0.1-3.0 mg/kg groups, partial responders were among the patients with the lowest normalized peripheral clonal expansion, particularly in CD8+ T cells. After ivuxolimab, CD8+ T cells had more expanded clones than CD4+ T cells on average. At doses of 0.1 to 3.0 mg/kg, clonal expansion of both CD4+ and CD8+ blood T cells was observed from baseline to week 6.

Patients with autoimmune disease history or receiving systemic immunosuppression were excluded from the trial. Peripheral blood for TCR sequencing was collected from all dose cohorts at baseline, on cycle 4 day 1, and on cycle 7 day 1. The samples were drawn from a first-in-human, open-label, multicenter phase I dose-escalation trial of ivuxolimab. Adults with locally advanced or metastatic head and neck squamous cell, hepatocellular, melanoma or renal cell carcinoma were enrolled in the trial. Before TCR sequencing, CD4+ T cells and CD8+ T cells were sorted from peripheral blood as separate populations. From a lookup of the germline V gene, CDR1 and CDR2 are MNHNS and SASEGT. From its cysteine to its phenylalanine, the CDR3 spans 14 amino acids. Solely the CDR3 DNA is kept, with 42 bases framed from the first base. V drops 3 bases and J drops 5 bases, leaving 8 bases in between. Details on this clone: Its antigen target is currently unknown. Base qualities are missing; no much larger clone stands one base away.

For sequencing of the TCRbeta CDR3 region, genomic DNA was extracted from the sorted cells. The immunoSEQ Assay was used for sequencing of TCRbeta CDR3 regions. The source is immuneACCESS, and TCRdb retained only in-frame sequences with V and J called. Part of the clones is not carried over; for the studies checked, unresolved V genes explain less than half of this, and the remainder is unexplained. For this sample there are 35,000 to 40,000 clones; less than 85% appear just once. Under 2% of the sample is held by the ten biggest clonotypes. The rearranged chain carries TRBV6-1 and TRBJ1-6; possibly the D gene is TRBD1, per 5 matching bases. This clonotype was obtained from an adult with an advanced solid tumor such as melanoma, head and neck, liver or kidney cancer. The input for sequencing was CD4+ or CD8+ T cells sorted from blood, taken in a trial of the OX40 agonist ivuxolimab. The base sequence is TGTGCCAGCAGTGAGCGCAGGGATAATTCACCCCTCCACTTT. Its amino acids are CASSERRDNSPLHF.